The present entry profiles one T cell receptor (beta chain) with its context. Authors' methods: Counts of nucleated cells, estimated from reference gene primer amplification, were obtained. TCRdb keeps only in-frame clones here, not all; method: immunoSEQ multiplex PCR. V, J and clone size reflect that table, while D and trimming were determined from the DNA. The sample includes some 88,000 clones, roughly 83% of them seen just once. The sample comes from a study of blood T cell repertoires in COVID-19. Study-level background: Whether acute or convalescent, the COVID-19 samples came from the United States, Italy and Spain. PBMCs, B-cell-depleted T cells, or T cells were the source of the cDNA or gDNA that made up the material.

Sample: peripheral blood. The sequence was obtained from a human donor in a cohort sampled during active COVID-19.

The CDR3: CASSLDRGRNQPQHF. As DNA, the CDR3 is TGTGCCAGCAGCCTGGACAGGGGGCGCAATCAGCCCCAGCATTTT. The V call is TRBV6-1, the J call TRBJ1-5, with 11 bases lining up with TRBD1. Losses at the gene ends were 6 bases for V and 2 bases for J; bases not matched to a gene: 3. The CDR3 spans 15 residues. The germline V gene has CDR1 MNHNS and CDR2 SASEGT.